This passage covers 21 T cell receptor beta chains from one sample sequenced in a study of shared clonotypes between healthy human individuals (dated by TCRdb to about 2020). Receptor libraries were prepared by the immunoSEQ multiplex PCR assay. This immuneACCESS table, as held by TCRdb, lists in-frame sequences with V and J called but not all clones. Of the missing ones, under half trace to an unresolved V gene in checked studies; the others have no known cause. The sample includes about 710,000 clones, with less than 80% observed a single time. Together, the top ten hold 1.5% to 2% of the sample. The material sequenced was memory CD4+ T cells sorted from blood. The meaning of the sample's cell subset or site label: CD45RA-negative fraction. These receptors were obtained from a woman in her 30s in good health.

The chain is built from TRBV7-6 and TRBJ1-4, with D unclear. V was clipped by 1 base and J by 3 bases, with 3 bases between them. The CDR3 has 13 residues. Germline CDR1 and CDR2: SGHVS and FNYEAQ. CDR3 sequence reads: CASSLVPNEKLFF. The CDR3, as DNA: TGTGCCAGCAGCTTAGTTCCTAATGAAAAACTGTTTTTT.

This chain connects TRBV27 to TRBJ2-1, with 10 positions matching TRBD2. Germline CDR1 MNHEY, CDR2 SMNVEV (reference sequence). With 8 bases clipped from V and 1 base from J, the junction kept 5 bases outside the gene matches. This CDR3 has 15 residues. CDR3 residues: CASCRLAGSYNEQFF. CDR3 nucleotide sequence: TGTGCCAGCTGCCGACTAGCGGGTTCCTACAATGAGCAGTTCTTC.

This rearrangement joins TRBV27 to TRBJ1-1; D may be TRBD1 (5 bases). CDR3 length equals 16 residues. Germline loops: CDR1 MNHEY, CDR2 SMNVEV (reference sequence). Trimming shortened V by 10 bases and J by 0 bases, and 21 bases separated the two germline ends. DNA for the CDR3: TGTGCCACTCGGCGGGCAGGGATCCTCATGAACACTGAAGCTTTCTTT. Amino acids: CATRRAGILMNTEAFF.

The V and J genes are TRBV2 and TRBJ1-5; D is unresolved. V lost 3 bases and J 4 bases, leaving 10 bases between the germline ends. This CDR3 has 14 residues. Germline V lookup: CDR1 SNHLY, CDR2 FYNNEI. Written as DNA, the CDR3 is TGTGCCAGCAGTGAGTCCCGCGGTAATCAGCCCCAGCATTTT. Amino acid sequence: CASSESRGNQPQHF.

The chain has TRBV2 and TRBJ2-2; D unclear. CDR3 length: 14 amino acids. CDR1 is SNHLY and CDR2 is FYNNEI in the germline V gene. V was cut by 4 bases and J by 1 base, with 7 bases left in between. DNA for the CDR3: TGTGCCAGCAGTGCCTACGGGAACACCGGGGAGCTGTTTTTT. It is translated as CASSAYGNTGELFF. The variable domain in full, with the rest retrieved from reference TRBV2 and TRBJ2-2, is EPEVTQTPSHQVTQMGQEVILRCVPISNHLYFYWYRQILGQKVEFLVSFYNNEISEKSEIFDDQFSVERPDGSNFTLKIRSTKLEDSAMYFCASSAYGNTGELFFGEGSRLTVL.

A note on this clone: At the DNA level, this CDR3 is encoded by other sequences in the same sample as well. This chain joins TRBV5-1 and TRBJ2-7, with D perhaps matching TRBD2 (5 bases). Germline V gene data show CDR1 as SGHRS and CDR2 as YFSETQ. The CDR3 totals 14 residues. V lost 0 bases and J lost 3, with 10 bases in between. This chain's CDR3 is CASSLGGRNYEQYF. The CDR3 nucleotides read TGCGCCAGCAGCTTGGGAGGGCGGAACTACGAGCAGTACTTC.

This clone was observed a single time. The chain links TRBV11-1 to TRBJ2-7, with TRBD2 matching 7 bases. Germline CDR1 and CDR2: SGHAT and FQDESV (reference sequence). The CDR3 sequence is 17 residues long. V lost 4 bases, J lost 0 bases, and 12 bases stayed unmatched. Here the CDR3 reads CASSSGNWPGGSYEQYF. In DNA, the CDR3 is TGTGCCAGCAGCTCCGGTAATTGGCCGGGGGGCTCCTACGAGCAGTACTTC.

Worth noting for this clone: Other DNA sequences in this specimen translate into the identical CDR3. The V gene is TRBV2, the J gene TRBJ2-5; TRBD1 agrees at 9 bases. Per the germline V gene, CDR1 is SNHLY and CDR2 is FYNNEI. V lost 8 bases to trimming and J lost 3 bases; unmatched junction nucleotides: 4. The CDR3 sequence is 13 residues long. CDR3 in amino acids: CASSRDREETQYF. In DNA, the CDR3 is TGTGCCAGCTCCCGGGACAGGGAAGAGACCCAGTACTTC.

This sequence joins TRBV11-1 and TRBJ1-4; 7 bases are shared with TRBD1. The ends lost 4 bases at V and 0 bases at J; junction bases unmatched: 2. The V gene's germline CDR1 is SGHAT and CDR2 FQDESV (reference sequence). The CDR3 loop spans 15 amino acids. CDR3 in amino acids: CASSYGQATNEKLFF. In nucleotides, the CDR3 is TGTGCCAGCAGCTATGGACAGGCAACTAATGAAAAACTGTTTTTT.

V is TRBV5-1 and J is TRBJ2-2; TRBD2 matches at 8 bases. Per germline, CDR1 SGHRS and CDR2 YFSETQ. J gave up 4 bases and V 4 bases, and 3 bases lay outside the gene matches. The CDR3 extends over 14 amino acids. The CDR3 loop is CASSPGLVTGELFF. Written as DNA, the CDR3 is TGCGCCAGCAGCCCGGGACTAGTCACCGGGGAGCTGTTTTTT.

This chain joins TRBV5-6 and TRBJ2-3; D possibly matches TRBD1 or TRBD2 (5 bases each). The CDR3 is 13 amino acids. V dropped 4 bases and J dropped 2 bases, with 8 bases sitting between them. The germline V gene has CDR1 SGHDT and CDR2 YYEEEE. The chain's CDR3 is CASSMGTTDTQYF. The CDR3, as DNA: TGTGCCAGCAGCATGGGGACCACAGATACGCAGTATTTT. The variable domain in full, completed from reference TRBV5-6 and TRBJ2-3, reads DAGVTQSPTHLIKTRGQQVTLRCSPKSGHDTVSWYQQALGQGPQFIFQYYEEEERQRGNFPDRFSGHQFPNYSSELNVNALLLGDSALYLCASSMGTTDTQYFGPGTRLTVL.

The chain is built from TRBV4-1 and TRBJ1-6; D is possibly TRBD1 (5 bases). Trimming took 9 bases from V and 5 from J, leaving 11 bases between them. The germline CDR1 and CDR2 sequences are MGHRA and YSYEKL. The CDR3 contains 13 residues. CDR3 coding DNA: TGCGCCAGTTCCGGGGCGGATAATTCACCCCTCCACTTT. It encodes CASSGADNSPLHF.

V usage is TRBV6-5 and J usage is TRBJ2-7; possibly TRBD2 for D (6 bases). There are 15 residues in the CDR3. Germline V CDR1 and CDR2: MNHEY, SVGAGI. V lost 0 bases, J lost 4 bases, and 13 bases lay in between. CDR3 in DNA: TGTGCCAGCAGTTACTCTGCGGGGACCTTGTACGAGCAGTACTTC. This translates into CASSYSAGTLYEQYF.

Only one count was recorded for this clone. The rearrangement links TRBV30 to TRBJ2-5; 8 bases line up with TRBD1. Losses at the gene ends were 0 bases for V and 5 bases for J; bases not matched to a gene: 8. CDR3 length equals 15 residues. Germline V lookup: CDR1 GTSNPN, CDR2 SVGIG (reference sequence). The CDR3 loop reads CAWSVHQGARETQYF. DNA of the CDR3: TGTGCCTGGAGTGTACATCAGGGGGCTAGGGAGACCCAGTACTTC.

This rearrangement joins TRBV6-1 to TRBJ2-7, with a tentative D call TRBD2 (5 bases). This CDR3 has 15 residues. The germline CDR1 and CDR2 sequences are MNHNS and SASEGT. Trimming took 7 bases from V and 5 from J, leaving 21 bases between them. The CDR3 bases are TGTGCCAGCAACCGCACCCCCCTAGAGGGAAACGAGCAGTACTTC. Protein: CASNRTPLEGNEQYF.

This clone has just a few counts. The V call is TRBV6-5, the J call TRBJ1-3; no clear D. In germline, CDR1 is MNHEY, CDR2 SVGAGI. CDR3 size: 13 residues. Trimming stripped 7 bases from V and 3 bases from J, with 10 bases between. In DNA form, the CDR3 reads TGTGCCAGCAAAGGACTAAATGGAAACACCATATATTTT. This translates into CASKGLNGNTIYF.

Points on this clone: The sample has other DNA sequences that encode this CDR3 too. The chain carries TRBV5-4 and TRBJ1-1, with a tentative D call TRBD1 (6 bases). Deletions cut 0 bases from V and 3 bases from J, with 6 bases between. The CDR3 extends over 13 amino acids. Germline assignment: CDR1 SGHNT and CDR2 YYREEE (reference sequence). Here the CDR3 reads CASSLAGDTEAFF. The CDR3 DNA follows: TGTGCCAGCAGCTTGGCAGGGGACACTGAAGCTTTCTTT.

This clone occurred many times. The chain employs TRBV10-3 and TRBJ1-3, with D uncertain. V shed 10 bases and J shed 4 bases, with 11 bases lying between them. The CDR3 covers 12 residues. Germline values: CDR1 ENHRY, CDR2 SYGVKD. The CDR3 DNA follows: TGTGCCACAGGACCGGCAGGAAACACCATATATTTT. It yields the protein CATGPAGNTIYF.

This clone was seen a handful of times. This sequence joins TRBV5-1 and TRBJ2-1; no reliable D call. The CDR3 runs 15 residues. V lost 4 bases to trimming and J lost 0 bases, with 11 bases between them. Germline assignment: CDR1 SGHRS and CDR2 YFSETQ. The CDR3 nucleotides read TGCGCCAGCAGCGCTGACTCCGCCTCCTACAATGAGCAGTTCTTC. Protein product: CASSADSASYNEQFF.

V gene TRBV19 combines with J gene TRBJ1-2, with D tentatively TRBD1 (5 bases). The CDR3 has 14 residues. The germline V gene encodes CDR1 LNHDA and CDR2 SQIVND (reference sequence). Trimming left V 10 bases short and J 2 bases short, with 17 bases between. The CDR3 DNA sequence: TGTGCCAACGAGACAGAGACATCAAACTATGGCTACACCTTC. It yields the protein CANETETSNYGYTF.

The chain is built from TRBV5-6 and TRBJ1-2; possibly TRBD1 for D (5 bases). Germline assignment: CDR1 SGHDT and CDR2 YYEEEE. V lost 4 bases to trimming and J lost 7 bases, with 17 bases between them. The CDR3 runs to 14 residues. The CDR3, as DNA: TGTGCCAGCAGCGCTACCGGGACGGTGGGTGGCTACACCTTC. This gives the protein CASSATGTVGGYTF.